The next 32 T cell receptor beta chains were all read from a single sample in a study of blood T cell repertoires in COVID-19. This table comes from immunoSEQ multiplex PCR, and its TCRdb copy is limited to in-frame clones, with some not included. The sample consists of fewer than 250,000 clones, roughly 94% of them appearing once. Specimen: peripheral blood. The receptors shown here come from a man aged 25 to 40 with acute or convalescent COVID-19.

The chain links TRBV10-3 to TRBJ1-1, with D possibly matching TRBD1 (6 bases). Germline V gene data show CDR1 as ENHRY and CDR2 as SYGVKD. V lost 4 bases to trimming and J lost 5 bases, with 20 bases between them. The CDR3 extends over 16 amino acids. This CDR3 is CAISGVGRGRDTEAFF. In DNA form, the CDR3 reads TGTGCCATCAGTGGGGTGGGGCGGGGGCGCGATACTGAAGCTTTCTTT.

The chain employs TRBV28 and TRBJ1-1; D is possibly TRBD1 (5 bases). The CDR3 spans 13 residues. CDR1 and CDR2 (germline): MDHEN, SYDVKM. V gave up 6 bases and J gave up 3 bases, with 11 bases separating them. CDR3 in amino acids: CASRTGGDTEAFF. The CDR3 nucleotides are TGTGCCAGCAGAACGGGAGGGGACACTGAAGCTTTCTTT.

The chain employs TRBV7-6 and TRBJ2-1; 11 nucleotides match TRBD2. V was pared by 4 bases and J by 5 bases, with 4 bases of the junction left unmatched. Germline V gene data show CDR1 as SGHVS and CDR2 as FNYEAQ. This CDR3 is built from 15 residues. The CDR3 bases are TGTGCCAGCAGCTCGGGACTAGCGGAGGACAATGAGCAGTTCTTC. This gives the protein CASSSGLAEDNEQFF.

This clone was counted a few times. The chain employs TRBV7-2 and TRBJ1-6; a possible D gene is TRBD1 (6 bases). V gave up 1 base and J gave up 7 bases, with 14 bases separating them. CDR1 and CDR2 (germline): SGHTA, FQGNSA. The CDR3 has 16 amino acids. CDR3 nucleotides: TGTGCCAGCAGCTTAGGGGGGGGCGTTTGGAATTCACCCCTCCACTTT. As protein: CASSLGGGVWNSPLHF.

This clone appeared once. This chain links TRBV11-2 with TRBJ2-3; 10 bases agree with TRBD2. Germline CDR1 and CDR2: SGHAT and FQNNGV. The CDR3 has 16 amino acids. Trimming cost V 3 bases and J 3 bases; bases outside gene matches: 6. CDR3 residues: CASSFYSGRRTDTQYF. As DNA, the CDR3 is TGTGCCAGCAGCTTTTATAGCGGGAGGAGGACAGATACGCAGTATTTT.

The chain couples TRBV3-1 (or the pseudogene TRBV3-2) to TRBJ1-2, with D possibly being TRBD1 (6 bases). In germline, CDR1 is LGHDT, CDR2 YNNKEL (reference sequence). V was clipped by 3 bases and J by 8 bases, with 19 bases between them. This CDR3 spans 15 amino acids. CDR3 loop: CASSQLQTGTHGYTF. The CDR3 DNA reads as TGTGCCAGCAGCCAGCTACAGACCGGGACACACGGCTACACCTTC.

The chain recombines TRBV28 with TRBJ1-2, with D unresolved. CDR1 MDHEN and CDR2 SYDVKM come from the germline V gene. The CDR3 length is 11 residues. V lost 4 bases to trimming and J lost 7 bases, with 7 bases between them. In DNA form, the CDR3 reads TGTGCCAGCAGTTGGACTTTTGGCTACACCTTC. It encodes CASSWTFGYTF.

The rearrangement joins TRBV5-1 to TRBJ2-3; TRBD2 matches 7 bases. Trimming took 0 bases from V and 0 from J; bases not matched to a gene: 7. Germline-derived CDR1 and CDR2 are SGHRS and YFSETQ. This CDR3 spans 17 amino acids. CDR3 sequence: CASSLAPSGGSTDTQYF. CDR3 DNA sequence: TGCGCCAGCAGCTTGGCCCCTAGCGGAGGCAGCACAGATACGCAGTATTTT. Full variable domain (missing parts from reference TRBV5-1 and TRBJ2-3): KAGVTQTPRYLIKTRGQQVTLSCSPISGHRSVSWYQQTPGQGLQFLFEYFSETQRNKGNFPGRFSGRQFSNSRSEMNVSTLELGDSALYLCASSLAPSGGSTDTQYFGPGTRLTVL.

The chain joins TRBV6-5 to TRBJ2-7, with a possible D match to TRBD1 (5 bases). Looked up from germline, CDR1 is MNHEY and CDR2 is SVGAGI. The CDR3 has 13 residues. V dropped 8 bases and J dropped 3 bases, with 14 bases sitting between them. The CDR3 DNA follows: TGTGCCAGCCGAGGAAAGGGGATCTACGAGCAGTACTTC. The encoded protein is CASRGKGIYEQYF.

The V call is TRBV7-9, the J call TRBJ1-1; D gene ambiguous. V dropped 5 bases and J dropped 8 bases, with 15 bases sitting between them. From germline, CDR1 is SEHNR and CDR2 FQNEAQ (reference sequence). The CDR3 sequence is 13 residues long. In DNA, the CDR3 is TGTGCCAGCAGCCCGTCCATTTATCGGGAAGCTTTCTTT. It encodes CASSPSIYREAFF.

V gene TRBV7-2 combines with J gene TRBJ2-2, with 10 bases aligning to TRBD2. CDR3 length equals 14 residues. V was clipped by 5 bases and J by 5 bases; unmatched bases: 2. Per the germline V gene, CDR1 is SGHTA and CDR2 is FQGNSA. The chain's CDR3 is CASSPSGSTGELFF. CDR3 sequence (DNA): TGTGCCAGCAGCCCTAGCGGGAGTACCGGGGAGCTGTTTTTT.

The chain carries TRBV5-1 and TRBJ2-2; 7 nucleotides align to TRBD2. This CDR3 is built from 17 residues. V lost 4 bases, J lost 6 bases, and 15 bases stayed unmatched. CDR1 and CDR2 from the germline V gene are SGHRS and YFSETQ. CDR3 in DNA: TGCGCCAGCAGCGCCGCCGGGACTACAAAAGTCTCCGGGGAGCTGTTTTTT. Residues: CASSAAGTTKVSGELFF.

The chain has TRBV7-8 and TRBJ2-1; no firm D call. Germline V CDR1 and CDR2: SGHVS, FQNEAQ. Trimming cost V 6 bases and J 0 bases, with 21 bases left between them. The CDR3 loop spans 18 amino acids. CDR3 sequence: CASRTYRSRFGSYNEQFF. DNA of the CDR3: TGTGCCAGCAGGACTTACCGGTCACGGTTCGGCTCCTACAATGAGCAGTTCTTC.

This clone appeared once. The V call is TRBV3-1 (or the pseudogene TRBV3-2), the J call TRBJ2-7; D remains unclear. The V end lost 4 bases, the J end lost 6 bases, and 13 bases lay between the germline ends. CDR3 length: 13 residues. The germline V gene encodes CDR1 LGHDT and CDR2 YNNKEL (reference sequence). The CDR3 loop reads CASSPQTLREQYF. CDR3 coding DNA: TGTGCCAGCAGCCCACAAACCCTCCGCGAGCAGTACTTC.

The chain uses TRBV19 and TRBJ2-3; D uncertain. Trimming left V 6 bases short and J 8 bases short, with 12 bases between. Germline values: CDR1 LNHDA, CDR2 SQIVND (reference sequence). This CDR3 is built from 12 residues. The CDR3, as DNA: TGTGCCAGTAGCAGCCTCCTAGGTACGCAGTATTTT. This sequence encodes CASSSLLGTQYF.

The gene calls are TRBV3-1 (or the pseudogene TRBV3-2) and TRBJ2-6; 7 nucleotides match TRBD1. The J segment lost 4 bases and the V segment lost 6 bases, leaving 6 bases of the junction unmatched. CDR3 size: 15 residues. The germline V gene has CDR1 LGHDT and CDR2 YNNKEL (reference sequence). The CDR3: CASRHRGTGANVLTF. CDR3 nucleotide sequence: TGTGCCAGCAGGCACAGGGGAACAGGGGCCAACGTCCTGACTTTC.

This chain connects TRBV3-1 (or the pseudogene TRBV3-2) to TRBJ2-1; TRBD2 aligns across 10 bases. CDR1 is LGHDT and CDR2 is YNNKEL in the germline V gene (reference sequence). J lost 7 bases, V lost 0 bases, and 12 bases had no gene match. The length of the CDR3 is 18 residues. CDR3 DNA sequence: TGTGCCAGCAGCCAAGACCCCTCGAGCGGGAGGGCCGGTAATGAGCAGTTCTTC. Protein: CASSQDPSSGRAGNEQFF.

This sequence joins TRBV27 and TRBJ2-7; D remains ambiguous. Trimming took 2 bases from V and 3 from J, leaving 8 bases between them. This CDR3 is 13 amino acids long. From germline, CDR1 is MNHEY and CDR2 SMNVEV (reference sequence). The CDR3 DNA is TGTGCCAGCAGTTTAAGTCAGGTCTACGAGCAGTACTTC. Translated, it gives CASSLSQVYEQYF.

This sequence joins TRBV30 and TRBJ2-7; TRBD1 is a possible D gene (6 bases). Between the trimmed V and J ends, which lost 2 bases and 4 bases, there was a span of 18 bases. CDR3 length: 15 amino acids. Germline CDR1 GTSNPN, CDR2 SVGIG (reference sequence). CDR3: CAWSYQGMNKYEQYF. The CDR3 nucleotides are TGTGCCTGGAGTTACCAGGGGATGAACAAGTACGAGCAGTACTTC.

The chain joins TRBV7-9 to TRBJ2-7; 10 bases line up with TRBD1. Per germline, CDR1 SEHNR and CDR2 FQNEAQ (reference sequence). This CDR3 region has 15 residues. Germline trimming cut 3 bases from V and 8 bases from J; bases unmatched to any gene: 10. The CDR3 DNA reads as TGTGCCAGCAGCTTGGCCGGGACAGGGGCCTCGAAGCAGTACTTC. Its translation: CASSLAGTGASKQYF.

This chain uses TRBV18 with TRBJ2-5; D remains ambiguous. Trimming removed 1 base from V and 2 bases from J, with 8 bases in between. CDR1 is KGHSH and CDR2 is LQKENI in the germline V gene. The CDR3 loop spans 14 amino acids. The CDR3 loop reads CASSPQRSQETQYF. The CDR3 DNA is TGTGCCAGCTCACCACAAAGGAGTCAAGAGACCCAGTACTTC.

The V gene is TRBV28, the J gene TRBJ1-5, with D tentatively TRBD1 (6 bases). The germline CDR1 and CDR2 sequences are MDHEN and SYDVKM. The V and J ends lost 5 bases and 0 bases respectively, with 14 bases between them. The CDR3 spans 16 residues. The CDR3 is CASSVLGGISNQPQHF. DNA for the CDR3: TGTGCCAGCAGTGTGTTAGGGGGAATTAGCAATCAGCCCCAGCATTTT.

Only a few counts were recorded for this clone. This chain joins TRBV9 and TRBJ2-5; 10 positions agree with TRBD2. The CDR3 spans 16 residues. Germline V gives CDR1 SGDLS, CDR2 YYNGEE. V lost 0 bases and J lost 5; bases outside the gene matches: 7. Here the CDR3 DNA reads TGTGCCAGCAGCGTAGACACAGCGGGAGGGCTTGAGACCCAGTACTTC. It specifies CASSVDTAGGLETQYF.

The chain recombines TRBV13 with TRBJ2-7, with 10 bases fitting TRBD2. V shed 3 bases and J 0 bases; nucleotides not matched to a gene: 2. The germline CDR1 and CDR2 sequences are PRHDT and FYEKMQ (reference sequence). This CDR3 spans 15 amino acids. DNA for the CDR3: TGTGCCAGCAGCTTGACTAGCGGGTCCTCCTACGAGCAGTACTTC. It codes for CASSLTSGSSYEQYF.

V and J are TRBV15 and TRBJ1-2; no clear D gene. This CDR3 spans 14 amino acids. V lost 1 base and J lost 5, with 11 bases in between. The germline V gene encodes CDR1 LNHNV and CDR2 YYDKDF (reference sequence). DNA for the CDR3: TGTGCCACCAGCAGAGGCAGGTCGGGGTATGGCTACACCTTC. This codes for CATSRGRSGYGYTF.

CDR3 sequence (DNA): TGCGCCAGCAGCTTGGCTCGGGGGTTCGAGCAGTACTTC. Translated, it gives CASSLARGFEQYF. The chain combines TRBV5-1 with TRBJ2-7; tentative D call: TRBD2 (6 bases). The CDR3 runs 13 residues. The ends were cut back, 0 bases at V and 6 bases at J, with 10 bases in the middle. Per the germline V gene, CDR1 is SGHRS and CDR2 is YFSETQ.

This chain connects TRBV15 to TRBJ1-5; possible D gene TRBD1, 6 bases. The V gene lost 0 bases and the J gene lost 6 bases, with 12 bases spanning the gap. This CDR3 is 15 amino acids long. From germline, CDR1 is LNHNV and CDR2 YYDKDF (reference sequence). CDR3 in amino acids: CATSRDLGGGQPQHF. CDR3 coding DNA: TGTGCCACCAGCAGAGATCTTGGGGGCGGTCAGCCCCAGCATTTT.

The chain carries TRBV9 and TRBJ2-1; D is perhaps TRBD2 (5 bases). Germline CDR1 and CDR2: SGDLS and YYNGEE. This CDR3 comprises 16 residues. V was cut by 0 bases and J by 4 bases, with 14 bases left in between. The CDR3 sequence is CASSVEVVAYYNEQFF. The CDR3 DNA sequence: TGTGCCAGCAGCGTAGAGGTGGTAGCGTATTACAATGAGCAGTTCTTC.

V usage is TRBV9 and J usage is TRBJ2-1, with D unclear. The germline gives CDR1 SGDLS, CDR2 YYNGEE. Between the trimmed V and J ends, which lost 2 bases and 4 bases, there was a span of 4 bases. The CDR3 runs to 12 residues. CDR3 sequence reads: CASSVRYNEQFF. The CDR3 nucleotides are TGTGCCAGCAGCGTTAGATACAATGAGCAGTTCTTC.

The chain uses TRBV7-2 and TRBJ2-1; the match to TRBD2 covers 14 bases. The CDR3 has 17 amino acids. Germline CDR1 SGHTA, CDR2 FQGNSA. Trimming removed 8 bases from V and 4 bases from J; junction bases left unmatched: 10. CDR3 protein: CASSLTSGRASYNEQFF. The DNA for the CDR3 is TGTGCCAGCTCCCTGACTAGCGGGAGGGCCTCGTACAATGAGCAGTTCTTC.

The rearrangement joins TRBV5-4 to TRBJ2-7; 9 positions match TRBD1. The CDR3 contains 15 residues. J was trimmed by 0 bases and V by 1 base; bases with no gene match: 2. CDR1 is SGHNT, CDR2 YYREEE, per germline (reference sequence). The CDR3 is CASSLKTGGSYEQYF. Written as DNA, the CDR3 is TGTGCCAGCAGCTTGAAGACAGGGGGCTCCTACGAGCAGTACTTC. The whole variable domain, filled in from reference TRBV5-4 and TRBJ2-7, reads ETGVTQSPTHLIKTRGQQVTLRCSSQSGHNTVSWYQQALGQGPQFIFQYYREEENGRGNFPPRFSGLQFPNYSSELNVNALELDDSALYLCASSLKTGGSYEQYFGPGTRLTVT.

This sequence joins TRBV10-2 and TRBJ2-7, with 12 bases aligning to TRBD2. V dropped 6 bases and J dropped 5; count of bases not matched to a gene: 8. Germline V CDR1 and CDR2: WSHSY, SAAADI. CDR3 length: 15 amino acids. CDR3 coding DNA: TGCGCCAGCAGCTTTACTAGCGGGAGGTTCCACGAGCAGTACTTC. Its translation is CASSFTSGRFHEQYF.